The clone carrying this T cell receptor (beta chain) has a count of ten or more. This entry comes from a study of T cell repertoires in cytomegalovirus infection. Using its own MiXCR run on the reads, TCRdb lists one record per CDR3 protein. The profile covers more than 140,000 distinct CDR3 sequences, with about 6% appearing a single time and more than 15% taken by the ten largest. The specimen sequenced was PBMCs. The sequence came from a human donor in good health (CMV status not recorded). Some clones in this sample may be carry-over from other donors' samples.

The CDR3 region is CASSPQGGALYVYRSLHF. CDR3 nucleotide sequence: TGTGCCAGCAGCCCACAGGGGGGGGCGCTGTATGTCTATCGGTCCCTCCACTTT. The rearrangement joins TRBV7-2 to TRBJ1-6; TRBD1 matches at 8 bases. CDR3 length: 18 amino acids. Germline loops: CDR1 SGHTA, CDR2 FQGNSA. J gave up 14 bases and V 5 bases, and 23 bases lay outside the gene matches.